The 28 T cell receptor beta chains presented below share a single source sample, sequenced in a study of blood T cell repertoires in COVID-19. The method was immunoSEQ multiplex PCR; TCRdb's version includes in-frame clones alone and lacks a portion of them. The table shows about 460,000 clones, with 80% to 90% occurring only once. The sequencing input was PBMCs or T cells enriched from blood (not recorded which). The receptors come from an older woman who had recovered from COVID-19.

The chain recombines TRBV2 with TRBJ2-3; 8 nucleotides line up with TRBD2. Germline loops: CDR1 SNHLY, CDR2 FYNNEI. Losses at the gene ends were 1 base for V and 6 bases for J; bases not matched to a gene: 9. The CDR3 length is 16 residues. CDR3 residues: CASSEGQRGNWDTQYF. DNA for the CDR3: TGTGCCAGCAGTGAAGGGCAGCGGGGGAACTGGGATACGCAGTATTTT.

The chain carries TRBV5-1 and TRBJ1-1, with a weak D call TRBD1 (6 bases). CDR1 and CDR2 (germline): SGHRS, YFSETQ. Trimming removed 2 bases from V and 3 bases from J, with 17 bases in between. This CDR3 has 16 amino acids. The CDR3: CASSLITGLGDTEAFF. DNA for the CDR3: TGCGCCAGCAGCTTAATAACAGGGTTAGGGGACACTGAAGCTTTCTTT.

V and J are TRBV4-1 and TRBJ1-5; 9 bases agree with TRBD1. This CDR3 is built from 15 residues. Germline-derived CDR1 and CDR2 are MGHRA and YSYEKL. The trim removed 3 bases at V and 4 bases at J, leaving 4 bases unmatched. The CDR3 DNA is TGCGCCAGCAGCCAGGACAGGGGCCAGAATCAGCCCCAGCATTTT. Its protein is CASSQDRGQNQPQHF.

V is TRBV18 and J is TRBJ2-2; perhaps TRBD2 as D (6 bases). V lost 0 bases and J lost 0, with 8 bases in between. The CDR3 contains 16 residues. CDR1 is KGHSH, CDR2 LQKENI, per germline. CDR3 in amino acids: CASSPPGGPNTGELFF. CDR3 DNA: TGTGCCAGCTCACCACCGGGGGGTCCGAACACCGGGGAGCTGTTTTTT.

The J gene is TRBJ2-3, the V gene TRBV9; 9 bases agree with TRBD2. The CDR3 spans 14 residues. CDR1 and CDR2 (germline): SGDLS, YYNGEE. The junction had 4 bases not matched to a gene; V was cut back by 4 bases and J by 4 bases. The DNA for the CDR3 is TGTGCCAGCAGCCTGGGACTAGCAGCAGATACGCAGTATTTT. Translated: CASSLGLAADTQYF.

This rearrangement joins TRBV6-6 to TRBJ1-3; D gene uncertain. From germline, CDR1 is MNHNY and CDR2 SVGAGI (reference sequence). CDR3 length: 16 residues. The V end was cut by 2 bases, the J end by 0 bases, with 11 bases between. CDR3 nucleotides: TGTGCCAGCAGTTACGGTGCGGGAACCTCTGGAAACACCATATATTTT. It encodes CASSYGAGTSGNTIYF.

The chain links TRBV29-1 to TRBJ1-1; D gene ambiguous. The germline V gene encodes CDR1 SQVTM and CDR2 ANQGSEA. CDR3 size: 14 residues. Trimming removed 3 bases at V and 1 base at J, with 12 bases between. CDR3 bases: TGCAGCGTTGAGGCCGGGATGGAGAACACTGAAGCTTTCTTT. Amino acids: CSVEAGMENTEAFF.

The table lists this clone with a count of one. The chain links TRBV5-6 to TRBJ1-1, with TRBD1 matching 9 bases. The length of the CDR3 is 15 residues. The germline CDR1 and CDR2 sequences are SGHDT and YYEEEE. J lost 5 bases, V lost 4 bases, and 9 bases had no gene match. The chain's CDR3 is CASSGLQGARTEAFF. Here the CDR3 DNA reads TGTGCCAGCAGCGGACTACAGGGGGCGCGGACTGAAGCTTTCTTT.

The rearrangement links TRBV11-2 to TRBJ2-6, with D possibly matching TRBD2 (5 bases). CDR1 is SGHAT, CDR2 FQNNGV, per germline. CDR3 length equals 18 residues. V lost 2 bases to trimming and J lost 2 bases, with 16 bases between them. The CDR3 protein is CASSLYRGQEAGANVLTF. The CDR3 region has the DNA TGTGCCAGCAGCTTATACCGAGGGCAGGAGGCTGGGGCCAACGTCCTGACTTTC.

This clone was seen a single time. The rearrangement uses TRBV4-1 and TRBJ1-2; perhaps TRBD1 as D (5 bases). The V end lost 2 bases, the J end lost 4 bases, and 11 bases lay between the germline ends. The CDR3 sequence is 14 residues long. Germline assignment: CDR1 MGHRA and CDR2 YSYEKL. The chain's CDR3 is CASSQKNTGYGYTF. CDR3 coding DNA: TGCGCCAGCAGCCAAAAAAATACAGGCTATGGCTACACCTTC.

The chain joins TRBV19 to TRBJ2-2; 8 nucleotides align to TRBD2. The ends lost 7 bases at V and 4 bases at J; junction bases unmatched: 5. Germline lookup yields CDR1 LNHDA and CDR2 SQIVND (reference sequence). There are 14 residues in the CDR3. DNA of the CDR3: TGTGCCAGTACTACTAGCGGAGGCACCGGGGAGCTGTTTTTT. Its protein is CASTTSGGTGELFF.

V is TRBV10-3 and J is TRBJ2-7; 8 bases align to TRBD1. This CDR3 has 14 amino acids. The ends lost 6 bases at V and 2 bases at J; junction bases unmatched: 6. CDR1 is ENHRY, CDR2 SYGVKD, per germline. CDR3 bases: TGTGCCATCAGGAGCGGACAGGGAACCTACGAGCAGTACTTC. Protein: CAIRSGQGTYEQYF.

V gene TRBV15 combines with J gene TRBJ2-7, with D uncertain. V gave up 0 bases and J gave up 2 bases, with 11 bases separating them. The CDR3 has 15 residues. Germline V gives CDR1 LNHNV, CDR2 YYDKDF (reference sequence). The CDR3 DNA reads TGTGCCACCAGCAGAGATTGGCAGGCCGCCTACGAGCAGTACGTC. Translated, it gives CATSRDWQAAYEQYV.

V is TRBV4-1 and J is TRBJ2-4, with D tentatively TRBD1 (6 bases). Germline assignment: CDR1 MGHRA and CDR2 YSYEKL. This CDR3 comprises 16 residues. V gave up 1 base and J gave up 6 bases, with 16 bases separating them. The CDR3 loop reads CASSQGAHTQGNIQYF. DNA of the CDR3: TGCGCCAGCAGCCAAGGGGCTCACACACAGGGAAACATTCAGTACTTC.

The genes are TRBV12-3 or TRBV12-4 and TRBJ1-2; D not resolved. This CDR3 is 12 amino acids long. The V end lost 3 bases, the J end lost 3 bases, and 5 bases lay between the germline ends. CDR3 coding DNA: TGTGCCAGCAGTTTCCGAGACTATGGCTACACCTTC. Translation: CASSFRDYGYTF.

The chain carries TRBV6-5 and TRBJ2-7, with D perhaps matching TRBD1 (6 bases). Germline V gives CDR1 MNHEY, CDR2 SVGAGI. The CDR3 covers 15 residues. The germline V and J ends were trimmed by 6 bases and 0 bases, with 15 bases remaining between them. CDR3 residues: CASRPRTVFSYEQYF. In nucleotides, the CDR3 is TGTGCCAGCAGACCCCGGACAGTTTTCTCCTACGAGCAGTACTTC.

The CDR3: CASSPGGPYNEQFF. The CDR3 DNA reads TGTGCCAGTAGTCCGGGGGGGCCCTACAATGAGCAGTTCTTC. The rearrangement joins TRBV19 to TRBJ2-1, with 8 nucleotides matching TRBD2. The germline CDR1 and CDR2 sequences are LNHDA and SQIVND (reference sequence). V shed 5 bases and J 2 bases; nucleotides not matched to a gene: 2. This CDR3 has 14 amino acids.

This clone was observed once. This chain joins TRBV18 and TRBJ1-4; 8 positions agree with TRBD1. The V and J ends lost 1 base and 7 bases, in that order; junction bases with no gene match: 8. CDR3 size: 16 residues. Germline CDR1 and CDR2: KGHSH and LQKENI. CDR3 sequence (DNA): TGTGCCAGCTCACCACTTGGTTCAGGGGGCATTGAAAAACTGTTTTTT. It is translated as CASSPLGSGGIEKLFF.

J is TRBJ2-2 and V is TRBV5-4; 7 bases line up with TRBD2. V trimming: 2 bases; J trimming: 4 bases; junction bases outside the gene matches: 5. Germline-derived CDR1 and CDR2 are SGHNT and YYREEE (reference sequence). This CDR3 spans 15 amino acids. Here the CDR3 DNA reads TGTGCCAGCAGCTTCGGGACTATTCTCACCGGGGAGCTGTTTTTT. It specifies CASSFGTILTGELFF. Drawing the rest from reference TRBV5-4 and TRBJ2-2, the complete variable domain is ETGVTQSPTHLIKTRGQQVTLRCSSQSGHNTVSWYQQALGQGPQFIFQYYREEENGRGNFPPRFSGLQFPNYSSELNVNALELDDSALYLCASSFGTILTGELFFGEGSRLTVL.

The chain links TRBV12-5 to TRBJ2-5, with D maybe TRBD1 (6 bases). The CDR3 contains 16 residues. V lost 0 bases and J lost 0, with 11 bases in between. Germline CDR1 LGHNT, CDR2 FRNRAP. CDR3 in DNA: TGTGCTAGTGGTTTGGTTCCCGACAGGTACCAAGAGACCCAGTACTTC. Translated, it gives CASGLVPDRYQETQYF.

Details on this clone: The sample holds other DNA sequences that translate to the same CDR3. The V call is TRBV18, the J call TRBJ2-2, with D maybe TRBD1 (6 bases). The germline V gene has CDR1 KGHSH and CDR2 LQKENI. V shed 6 bases and J shed 1 base, with 9 bases lying between them. This CDR3 is 14 amino acids long. The CDR3 coding sequence is TGTGCCAGCTCCCCGGGACAGAACACCGGGGAGCTGTTTTTT. Translation: CASSPGQNTGELFF. The complete variable domain, with remaining parts taken from reference TRBV18 and TRBJ2-2, reads NAGVMQNPRHLVRRRGQEARLRCSPMKGHSHVYWYRQLPEEGLKFMVYLQKENIIDESGMPKERFSAEFPKEGPSILRIQQVVRGDSAAYFCASSPGQNTGELFFGEGSRLTVL.

The chain recombines TRBV30 with TRBJ1-5; 9 bases map to TRBD1. Germline CDR1 and CDR2: GTSNPN and SVGIG (reference sequence). Trimming took 2 bases from V and 2 from J; bases not matched to a gene: 4. CDR3 size: 15 residues. CDR3 loop: CAWSLTGGGNQPQHF. Here the CDR3 DNA reads TGTGCCTGGAGTCTTACAGGGGGCGGCAATCAGCCCCAGCATTTT.

This chain connects TRBV5-6 to TRBJ2-7, with D unresolved. Trimming removed 4 bases from V and 10 bases from J, with 12 bases in between. The CDR3 runs to 11 residues. The germline CDR1 and CDR2 sequences are SGHDT and YYEEEE. CDR3 protein: CASSGAKSQYV. The CDR3 nucleotides are TGTGCCAGCAGCGGAGCTAAGAGTCAGTACGTC.

CDR3 DNA: TGCGCCAGCAGCTACGACAGCAACACCGGGGAGCTGTTTTTT. This sequence encodes CASSYDSNTGELFF. V gene TRBV5-1 combines with J gene TRBJ2-2, with TRBD1 as a possible D gene (5 bases). Germline CDR1 SGHRS, CDR2 YFSETQ. The V end was cut by 3 bases, the J end by 2 bases, with 8 bases between. The CDR3 extends over 14 amino acids.

The chain has TRBV11-2 and TRBJ2-5; D remains ambiguous. V was trimmed by 1 base and J by 2 bases, leaving 8 bases between them. The CDR3 length is 14 residues. Germline lookup yields CDR1 SGHAT and CDR2 FQNNGV. The CDR3 protein is CASSLVSRQETQYF. CDR3 DNA: TGTGCCAGCAGCTTAGTTAGCCGACAAGAGACCCAGTACTTC.

Here the CDR3 reads CASSTSGQGASEAFF. The CDR3 DNA sequence: TGTGCCAGTAGTACCTCGGGACAGGGGGCTTCTGAAGCTTTCTTT. The rearrangement links TRBV19 to TRBJ1-1; 12 bases are shared with TRBD1. The germline CDR1 and CDR2 sequences are LNHDA and SQIVND (reference sequence). The V gene end was trimmed by 4 bases and the J gene end by 6 bases; junction bases not matched to a gene: 6. The CDR3 has 15 residues.

This chain connects TRBV19 to TRBJ1-6, with TRBD1 identical over 9 bases. J was trimmed by 7 bases and V by 4 bases; bases with no gene match: 2. The germline gives CDR1 LNHDA, CDR2 SQIVND (reference sequence). This CDR3 is 14 amino acids long. This CDR3 reads CASSTTGGNSPLHF. CDR3 DNA: TGTGCCAGTAGTACGACAGGGGGAAATTCACCCCTCCACTTT.

The chain couples TRBV7-2 to TRBJ1-3, with D perhaps matching TRBD1 (6 bases). Germline CDR1 reads SGHTA; CDR2 reads FQGNSA. V lost 5 bases, J lost 0 bases, and 14 bases lay in between. The CDR3 has 16 amino acids. CDR3 DNA sequence: TGTGCCAGCAGCCCCACAGGGTGGAGCTCTGGAAACACCATATATTTT. This codes for CASSPTGWSSGNTIYF. Full variable domain (rest looked up from reference TRBV7-2 and TRBJ1-3): GAGVSQSPSNKVTEKGKDVELRCDPISGHTALYWYRQSLGQGLEFLIYFQGNSAPDKSGLPSDRFSAERTGGSVSTLTIQRTQQEDSAVYLCASSPTGWSSGNTIYFGEGSWLTVV.